A single sample gave rise to the 23 T cell receptor beta chains below, sequenced in a study of molecular identifiers for immune sequencing clone quantification. TCRdb processed the PCR reads anew with MiXCR; each CDR3 protein has one entry. The sample lists around 480,000 distinct CDR3 sequences, 25% seen once, with approximately 0.8% in the top ten. Source material: naive CD8+ T cells from blood, with Jurkat cell RNA spiked in. The subset was: FACS-sorted CD8+CD4-CCR7+CD45RA+ naive T cells. These receptors were obtained from a human donor in good health. Some libraries in this study had Jurkat cell RNA spiked in.

This clonotype was detected ten times or more. This sequence joins TRBV27 and TRBJ2-3, with 8 bases lining up with TRBD2. Germline CDR1 reads MNHEY; CDR2 reads SMNVEV (reference sequence). CDR3 length: 16 amino acids. Losses at the gene ends were 6 bases for V and 5 bases for J; bases not matched to a gene: 13. For the CDR3, the DNA is TGTGCCAGCAGCCAACTAGCGGCCATCAACGGAGATACGCAGTATTTT. Amino acids: CASSQLAAINGDTQYF.

In regard to this clonotype: The conserved final phenylalanine or tryptophan is absent from the CDR3, which likely points to a read error. The chain combines TRBV14 with TRBJ1-1; 7 nucleotides line up with TRBD1. Trimming cost V 1 base and J 5 bases; bases outside gene matches: 13. Germline loops: CDR1 SGHDN, CDR2 FVKESK. The CDR3 is 17 residues long. The CDR3 here is CASSQVGDRVIWTEAFL. Here the CDR3 DNA reads TGTGCCAGCAGCCAAGTTGGTGACAGGGTGATTTGGACTGAAGCTTTCTTG.

This chain connects TRBV19 to TRBJ2-2, with D uncertain. Trimming pared 1 base from V and 4 bases from J, leaving 7 bases between. This CDR3 is built from 14 residues. Looked up from germline, CDR1 is LNHDA and CDR2 is SQIVND (reference sequence). The chain's CDR3 is CASSIVVITGELFF. The CDR3 DNA reads TGTGCCAGTAGTATAGTAGTTATCACCGGGGAGCTGTTTTTT.

This clonotype was detected a few times. This chain joins TRBV5-6 and TRBJ2-7, with 7 positions matching TRBD2. Per the germline V gene, CDR1 is SGHDT and CDR2 is YYEEEE. The J segment lost 2 bases and the V segment lost 0 bases, leaving 8 bases of the junction unmatched. This CDR3 comprises 16 residues. The CDR3 bases are TGTGCCAGCAGCTTGGTTGGGCTAGCGGAAACCTACGAGCAGTACTTC. Translation: CASSLVGLAETYEQYF.

On this clonotype itself: A read error may be the cause here, since a much bigger clone is one base away. This chain uses TRBV7-2 with TRBJ2-3; 8 bases line up with TRBD2. This CDR3 is 15 amino acids long. CDR1 is SGHTA and CDR2 is FQGNSA in the germline V gene. CDR3 nucleotide sequence: TGTGCCAGCAGCGCAGGGACTAGTCGGCTAGATGCGCAGTATTTT. It codes for CASSAGTSRLDAQYF.

The chain joins TRBV12-3 or TRBV12-4 to TRBJ1-6; D possibly corresponds to TRBD1 (5 bases). CDR3 length equals 14 residues. With 5 bases removed from V and 6 bases from J, the gap between germline ends came to 11 bases. CDR3 bases: TGTGCCAGCAGTCCAGGGACTTTTAATTCACCCCTCCACTTT. It is translated as CASSPGTFNSPLHF.

This clonotype was counted ten times or more. This chain uses TRBV20-1 with TRBJ2-3; TRBD2 aligns across 10 bases. CDR3 length: 20 amino acids. Per germline, CDR1 DFQATT and CDR2 SNEGSKA (reference sequence). The V gene end was trimmed by 0 bases and the J gene end by 3 bases; junction bases not matched to a gene: 18. The CDR3 nucleotides read TGCAGTGCTAGAGATTCCGCTAGCGGGGGCCGGGTTTTGTGGACAGATACGCAGTATTTT. Its translation: CSARDSASGGRVLWTDTQYF.

This chain connects TRBV6-2 or TRBV6-3 to TRBJ1-1; 7 bases are a match to TRBD1. V lost 2 bases to trimming and J lost 4 bases; unmatched junction nucleotides: 4. This CDR3 is built from 14 residues. CDR1 MNHEY and CDR2 SVGEGT come from the germline V gene. CDR3 sequence (DNA): TGTGCCAGCAGTTACCCTGGGACAGTCACTGAAGCTTTCTTT. This translates into CASSYPGTVTEAFF.

CDR3 protein: CASSLDSAGQGPRDEQYF. For the CDR3, the DNA is TGTGCCAGCAGCTTAGATTCGGCGGGACAGGGGCCCCGGGACGAGCAGTACTTC. The chain recombines TRBV11-2 with TRBJ2-7; 10 bases map to TRBD1. Germline CDR1 is SGHAT and CDR2 is FQNNGV. The ends lost 0 bases at V and 5 bases at J; junction bases unmatched: 13. The CDR3 covers 18 residues.

At least ten counts were recorded for this clonotype. Written as DNA, the CDR3 is TGTGCCACCAGCAGAGAAGGGGGAAATCAGCCCCAGCATTTT. As protein: CATSREGGNQPQHF. The V and J genes are TRBV15 and TRBJ1-5; D perhaps matches TRBD1 (6 bases). The V and J ends lost 0 bases and 4 bases respectively, with 7 bases between them. CDR1 is LNHNV and CDR2 is YYDKDF in the germline V gene (reference sequence). The length of the CDR3 is 14 residues.

This clonotype has more than one count but fewer than ten. The chain carries TRBV7-6 and TRBJ2-2; 10 bases match TRBD1. The CDR3 covers 16 residues. Unmatched junction bases numbered 8, after V lost 6 bases and J lost 4 bases. The germline V gene encodes CDR1 SGHVS and CDR2 FNYEAQ. The CDR3 DNA reads as TGTGCCAGCAGTTCCGGGACAGGGGCGGTCACCGGGGAGCTGTTTTTT. Translated: CASSSGTGAVTGELFF.

The table lists this clonotype with a few counts. The rearrangement uses TRBV24-1 and TRBJ1-2; maybe TRBD1 (6 bases). Between the trimmed V and J ends, which lost 7 bases and 6 bases, there was a span of 8 bases. Germline CDR1 and CDR2: KGHDR and SFDVKD. This CDR3 comprises 11 residues. The CDR3 protein is CATRSGDGYTF. As DNA, the CDR3 is TGTGCCACCAGATCAGGGGATGGCTACACCTTC.

This clonotype was seen many times. The chain links TRBV29-1 to TRBJ2-7; 10 bases are a match to TRBD2. Germline trimming cut 5 bases from V and 7 bases from J; bases unmatched to any gene: 11. CDR1 is SQVTM, CDR2 ANQGSEA, per germline. This CDR3 has 14 residues. CDR3 amino acids: CSVRLAGVALEQYF. The CDR3, as DNA: TGCAGCGTTCGGCTAGCGGGAGTAGCCTTAGAGCAGTACTTC.

The V gene is TRBV20-1, the J gene TRBJ2-7, with 11 bases that match TRBD1. Germline-derived CDR1 and CDR2 are DFQATT and SNEGSKA (reference sequence). Losses at the gene ends were 6 bases for V and 6 bases for J; bases not matched to a gene: 7. The CDR3 contains 13 residues. CDR3: CSAKDRGRVEQYF. As DNA, the CDR3 is TGCAGTGCAAAGGACAGGGGGCGGGTCGAGCAGTACTTC.

About this clonotype: One base away lies a much larger clone, so this may be a sequencing read error. The chain uses TRBV4-3 and TRBJ2-6; D remains ambiguous. This CDR3 spans 17 amino acids. Germline values: CDR1 LGHNA, CDR2 YSLEER. The CDR3 DNA sequence: TGCGCCAGCAGCCAAGGAGCAGCTGGCTCTGTGGCCAACGTCCTGACTTTC. This translates into CASSQGAAGSVANVLTF.

The table lists this clonotype with a few counts. The chain links TRBV4-1 to TRBJ1-5; weak D call: TRBD1 (5 bases). V was clipped by 0 bases and J by 14 bases, with 14 bases between them. Germline CDR1 is MGHRA and CDR2 is YSYEKL. CDR3 length: 13 amino acids. CDR3 residues: CASSQDLGTLKHF. CDR3 coding DNA: TGCGCCAGCAGCCAAGACTTGGGGACGTTAAAGCATTTT.

Notes on this clonotype: Germline and junction disagree at one end, which may indicate a read error. The chain couples TRBV27 to TRBJ2-7, with unresolved D. The CDR3 totals 14 residues. The germline CDR1 and CDR2 sequences are MNHEY and SMNVEV (reference sequence). The DNA of the CDR3 is TGTCCCAGCAGTTTATCGGGTCCTTTTGAGGAGCAGTACTTC. This encodes CPSSLSGPFEEQYF.

Of note for this clonotype: The junction and the germline gene differ at one end; a read error may be behind it. J is TRBJ1-1 and V is TRBV6-5, with D hard to call. CDR3 size: 11 residues. Germline V gene sequence: CDR1 MNHEY, CDR2 SVGAGI. CDR3 sequence reads: CASGYQDEAFF. In DNA form, the CDR3 reads TGTGCCAGCGGTTACCAAGATGAAGCTTTCTTT.

This clonotype was counted between two and nine times. The J gene is TRBJ1-6, the V gene TRBV7-9, with TRBD1 as a possible D gene (6 bases). The CDR3 contains 17 residues. Trimming removed 5 bases at V and 5 bases at J, with 19 bases between. Per germline, CDR1 SEHNR and CDR2 FQNEAQ (reference sequence). The CDR3 DNA reads TGTGCCAGCAGCATCACAAAAGCACAGGGAAATAATTCACCCCTCCACTTT. Translation: CASSITKAQGNNSPLHF. Drawing the rest from reference TRBV7-9 and TRBJ1-6, the complete variable domain is DTGVSQNPRHKITKRGQNVTFRCDPISEHNRLYWYRQTLGQGPEFLTYFQNEAQLEKSRLLSDRFSAERPKGSFSTLEIQRTEQGDSAMYLCASSITKAQGNNSPLHFGNGTRLTVT.

This clonotype showed up many times. This chain links TRBV7-8 with TRBJ1-3; possibly TRBD1 for D (6 bases). Germline assignment: CDR1 SGHVS and CDR2 FQNEAQ. The CDR3 totals 14 residues. The V gene lost 4 bases and the J gene lost 1 base, with 8 bases spanning the gap. The DNA for the CDR3 is TGTGCCAGCAGCTCGGACAGATCTGGAAACACCATATATTTT. Residues: CASSSDRSGNTIYF.

Remarks on this clonotype: This sequence may be a read error, since a much larger clone differs from it by one base. The rearrangement links TRBV7-9 to TRBJ2-3; 9 nucleotides agree with TRBD2. The CDR3 loop spans 18 amino acids. Germline-derived CDR1 and CDR2 are SEHNR and FQNEAQ (reference sequence). CDR3 sequence (DNA): TGTGCCAGCAGCTCCACCACTCTAGCGGGATTTCACCCAGATACGCGGTATTTT. It codes for CASSSTTLAGFHPDTRYF.

This clonotype was seen repeatedly, ten times or more. Mismatch with germline at one junction end may stem from a read error. V is TRBV5-1 and J is TRBJ2-7, with D hard to call. This CDR3 is 13 amino acids long. Germline V gene data show CDR1 as SGHRS and CDR2 as YFSETQ. The CDR3 sequence is CASSGTGRYEQYF. CDR3 sequence (DNA): TGTGCCAGCAGTGGCACTGGGCGCTACGAGCAGTACTTC.

The chain joins TRBV12-3 or TRBV12-4 to TRBJ2-2, with 8 positions matching TRBD1. This CDR3 comprises 14 residues. Trimming cost V 3 bases and J 7 bases; bases outside gene matches: 4. CDR3 loop: CASSLYRGSGELFF. The CDR3 DNA reads as TGTGCCAGCAGTTTGTACAGGGGGAGCGGGGAGCTGTTTTTT.